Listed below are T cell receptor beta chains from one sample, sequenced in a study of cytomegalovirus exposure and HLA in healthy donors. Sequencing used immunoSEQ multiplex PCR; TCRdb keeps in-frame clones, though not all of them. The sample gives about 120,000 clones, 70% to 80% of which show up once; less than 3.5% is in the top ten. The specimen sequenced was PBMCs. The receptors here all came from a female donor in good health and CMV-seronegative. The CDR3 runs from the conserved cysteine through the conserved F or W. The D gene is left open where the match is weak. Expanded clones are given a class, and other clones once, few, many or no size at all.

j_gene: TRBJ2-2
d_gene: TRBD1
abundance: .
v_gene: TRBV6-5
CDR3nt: TGTGCCAGCAGGGACAGGGAAATCGGGGAGCTGTTTTTT
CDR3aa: CASRDREIGELFF

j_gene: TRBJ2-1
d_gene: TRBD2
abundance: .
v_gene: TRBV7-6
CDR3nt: TGTGCCAGCAGCGGGGGGGGGTTTGGGAATGAGCAGTTCTTC
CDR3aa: CASSGGGFGNEQFF

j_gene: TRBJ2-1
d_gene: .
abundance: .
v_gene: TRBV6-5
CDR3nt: TGTGCCAGCAGTTACCGTGTACAGATCAACAATGAGCAGTTCTTC
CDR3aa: CASSYRVQINNEQFF

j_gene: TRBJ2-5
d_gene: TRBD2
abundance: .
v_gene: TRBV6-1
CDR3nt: TGTGCCAGCAGTGACGCGGGAGGGTGGGAGACCCAGTACTTC
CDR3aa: CASSDAGGWETQYF

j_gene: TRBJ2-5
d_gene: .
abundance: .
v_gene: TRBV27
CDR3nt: TGTGCCAGCAGTCGAAGAACACAAGAGACCCAGTACTTC
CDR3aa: CASSRRTQETQYF

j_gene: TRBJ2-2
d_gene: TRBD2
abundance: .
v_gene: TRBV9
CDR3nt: TGTGCCAGCAGCGTCACTAGCGGGGGGGAGAACACCGGGGAGCTGTTTTTT
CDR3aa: CASSVTSGGENTGELFF

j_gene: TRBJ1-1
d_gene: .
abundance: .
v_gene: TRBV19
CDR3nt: TGTGCCAGTAGTATTTCAGGGAACACTGAAGCTTTCTTT
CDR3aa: CASSISGNTEAFF

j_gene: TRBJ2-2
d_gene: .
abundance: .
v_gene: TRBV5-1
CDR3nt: TGCGCCAGCGCTATTCCACTCGCGAACACCGGGGAGCTGTTTTTT
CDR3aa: CASAIPLANTGELFF

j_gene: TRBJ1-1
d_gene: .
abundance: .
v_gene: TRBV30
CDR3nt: TGTGCCTGGAGTGCGGTGGGTCGAGGGTACACTGAAGCTTTCTTT
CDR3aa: CAWSAVGRGYTEAFF

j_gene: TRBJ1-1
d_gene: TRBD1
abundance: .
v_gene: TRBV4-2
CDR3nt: TGTGCCAGCAGCCCAAGACAGGGGGGTAACACTGAAGCTTTCTTT
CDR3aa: CASSPRQGGNTEAFF

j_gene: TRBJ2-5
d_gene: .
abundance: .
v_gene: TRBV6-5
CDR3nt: TGTGCCAGCAGTTACAGCAGGGCCCAAGAGACCCAGTACTTC
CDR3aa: CASSYSRAQETQYF

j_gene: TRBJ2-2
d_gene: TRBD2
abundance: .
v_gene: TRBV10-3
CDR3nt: TGTGCCTCACAAAGGCTAGCGGGGGGCGGCACCGGGGAGCTGTTTTTT
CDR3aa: CASQRLAGGGTGELFF

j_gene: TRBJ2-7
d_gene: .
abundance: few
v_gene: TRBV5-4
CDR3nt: TGTGCCAGCAGCTCTCTAGGCGCTCCCACCTACGAGCAGTACTTC
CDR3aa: CASSSLGAPTYEQYF

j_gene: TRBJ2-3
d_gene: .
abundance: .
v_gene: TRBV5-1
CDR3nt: TGCGCCAGCAGCTTGGCGGCAGATACGCAGTATTTT
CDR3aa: CASSLAADTQYF

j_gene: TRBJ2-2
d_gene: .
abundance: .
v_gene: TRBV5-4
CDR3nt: TGTGCCAGCAGCTTAGAGGGGAACACCGGGGAGCTGTTTTTT
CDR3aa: CASSLEGNTGELFF

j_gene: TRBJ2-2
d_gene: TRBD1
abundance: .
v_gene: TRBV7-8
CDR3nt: TGTGCCAGCACCCCGGGACAGGGTTTCAGCGAGGACACCGGGGAGCTGTTTTTT
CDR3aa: CASTPGQGFSEDTGELFF

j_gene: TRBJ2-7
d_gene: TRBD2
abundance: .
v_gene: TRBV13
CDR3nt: TGTGCCAGCAGCTTTAGGTCTAGCGGGGTCTACGAGCAGTACTTC
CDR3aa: CASSFRSSGVYEQYF

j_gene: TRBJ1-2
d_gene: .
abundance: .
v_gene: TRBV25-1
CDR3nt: TGTGCCAGCAGTGAAGGGGGCGACAACTATGGCTACACCTTC
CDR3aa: CASSEGGDNYGYTF

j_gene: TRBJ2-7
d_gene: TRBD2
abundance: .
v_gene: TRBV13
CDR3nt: TGTGCCAGCAGCTACGCCGGCGGGGGGGCCTACGAGCAGTACTTC
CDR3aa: CASSYAGGGAYEQYF

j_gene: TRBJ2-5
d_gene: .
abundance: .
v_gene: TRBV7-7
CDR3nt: TGTGCCAGCAGCTTTCGAGGCGGACAAGAGACCCAGTACTTC
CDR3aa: CASSFRGGQETQYF

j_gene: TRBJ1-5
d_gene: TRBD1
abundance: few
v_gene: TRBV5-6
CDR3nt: TGTGCCAGCAGCTTGCGACAGGGACTGGTGCAGCCCCAGCATTTT
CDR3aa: CASSLRQGLVQPQHF

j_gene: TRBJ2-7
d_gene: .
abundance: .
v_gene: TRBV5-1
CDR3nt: TGCGCCAGCAGCTTGTCCGGGGATCTCAACGAGCAGTACTTC
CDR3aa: CASSLSGDLNEQYF

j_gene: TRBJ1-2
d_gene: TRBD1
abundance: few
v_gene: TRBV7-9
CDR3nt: TGTGCCAGCAGCTTAAATCCCGACAGGGTCGGCGGCTACACCTTC
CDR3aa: CASSLNPDRVGGYTF

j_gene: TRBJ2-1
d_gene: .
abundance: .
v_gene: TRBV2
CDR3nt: TGTGCCAGCCATTCACCCGGGGAGAATGAGCAGTTCTTC
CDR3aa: CASHSPGENEQFF

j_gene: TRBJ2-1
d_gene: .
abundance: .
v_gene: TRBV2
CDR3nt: TGTGCCAGCAGTCTTAAGAGGGGGGGTACCTACAATGAGCAGTTCTTC
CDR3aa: CASSLKRGGTYNEQFF

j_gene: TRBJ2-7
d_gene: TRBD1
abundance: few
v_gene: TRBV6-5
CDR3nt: TGTGCCAGCAGTAGCGGGACAGGGAAAACCTACGAGCAGTACTTC
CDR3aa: CASSSGTGKTYEQYF

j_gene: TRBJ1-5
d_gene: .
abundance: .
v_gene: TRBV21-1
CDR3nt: TGTGCCAGCAGCAGAGAGGGGCCCCAGCATTTT
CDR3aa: CASSREGPQHF

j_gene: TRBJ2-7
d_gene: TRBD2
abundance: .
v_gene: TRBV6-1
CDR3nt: TGTGCCAGCAGTGAAGTGGGAGGGTCCTACGAGCAGTACTTC
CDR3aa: CASSEVGGSYEQYF

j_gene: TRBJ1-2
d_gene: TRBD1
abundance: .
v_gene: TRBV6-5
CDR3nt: TGTGCCAGCAGTGGGACAGTCCCTTCCTATGGCTACACCTTC
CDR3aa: CASSGTVPSYGYTF

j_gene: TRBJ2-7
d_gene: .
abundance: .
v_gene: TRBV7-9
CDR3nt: TGTGCCAGCAGCTTCGCAGGTTCCGAGCAGTACTTC
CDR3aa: CASSFAGSEQYF

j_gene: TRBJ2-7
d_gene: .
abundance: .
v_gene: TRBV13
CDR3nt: TGTGCCAGCAGCTTAAGAAGCAACGAGCAGTACTTC
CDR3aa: CASSLRSNEQYF

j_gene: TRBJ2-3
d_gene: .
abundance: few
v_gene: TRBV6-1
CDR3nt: TGTGCCAGCTGGAGGGGCAGAGGCACAGATACGCAGTATTTT
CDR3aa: CASWRGRGTDTQYF

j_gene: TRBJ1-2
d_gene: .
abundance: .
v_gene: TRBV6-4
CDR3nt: TGTGCCAGCAGTCGTGGTAGAGGGAACGGCTACACCTTC
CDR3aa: CASSRGRGNGYTF

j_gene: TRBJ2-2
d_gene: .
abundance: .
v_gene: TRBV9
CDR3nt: TGTGCCAGCAGCCCTAATGACGGGGAGCTGTTTTTT
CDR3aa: CASSPNDGELFF

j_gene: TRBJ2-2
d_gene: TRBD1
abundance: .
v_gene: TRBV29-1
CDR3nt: TGCAGCGTTGAGGACAGGTACGCCGGGGAGCTGTTTTTT
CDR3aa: CSVEDRYAGELFF

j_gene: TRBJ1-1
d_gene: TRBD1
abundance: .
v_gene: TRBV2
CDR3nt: TGTGCCAGCAGCAGGGACAGGGCAACGGACGACCAAGCTTTCTTT
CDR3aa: CASSRDRATDDQAFF

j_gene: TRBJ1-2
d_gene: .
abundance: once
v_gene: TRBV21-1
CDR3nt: TGTGCCAGCAGCAAAGCGCACCGGGGGGACTGGGTCTATGGCTACACCTTC
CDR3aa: CASSKAHRGDWVYGYTF

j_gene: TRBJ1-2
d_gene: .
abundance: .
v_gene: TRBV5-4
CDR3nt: TGTGCCAGCAGCTTGGGTACAGGGTCTGACTATGGCTACACCTTC
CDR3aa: CASSLGTGSDYGYTF

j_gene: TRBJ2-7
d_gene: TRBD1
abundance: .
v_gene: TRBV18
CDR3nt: TGTGCCAGCTCATTCGGGACAGGGATGATAGGAGGGTACGAGCAGTACTTC
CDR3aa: CASSFGTGMIGGYEQYF

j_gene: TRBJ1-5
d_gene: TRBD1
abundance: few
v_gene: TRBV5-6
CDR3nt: TGTGCCAGCAGCTTGTATCAGGGGGCAGGCAATCAGCCCCAGCATTTT
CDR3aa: CASSLYQGAGNQPQHF